This entry lists 14 T cell receptor beta chains sequenced from one sample in a study of T cells in Graves' hyperthyroidism and ophthalmopathy. The TCR beta CDR3 regions underwent amplification using RNA transcripts as the source. Using the HTBI primer set, a first-round RT-PCR was run on the TCR CDR3. TCRdb re-called the multiplex PCR reads through MiXCR, storing one row per CDR3 protein. The sample includes around 660,000 distinct CDR3 sequences, about 45% seen only once; the top ten take roughly 7.2%. The sample taken for sequencing was peripheral blood or thyroid tissue (not recorded which). Receptors originate from an adult man with Graves' disease, either hyperthyroidism or ophthalmopathy (not recorded which).

Regarding this clonotype: This clone may be a read error of a much larger clone one base away. The rearrangement links TRBV7-6 to TRBJ1-3; D ambiguous. CDR3 size: 15 residues. V lost 4 bases and J 0 bases, leaving 10 bases between the germline ends. From germline, CDR1 is SGHVS and CDR2 FNYEAQ. CDR3 residues: CASSSDSYSGNTIYF. The CDR3 region has the DNA TGTGCCAGCAGCTCTGACTCTTACTCTGGAAACACCATATATTTT.

In DNA, the CDR3 is TGCAGCGTTCAAGCGGGTGAGACCGACGAGCAGTACTTC. This codes for CSVQAGETDEQYF. V and J are TRBV29-1 and TRBJ2-7; possible D gene TRBD2, 6 bases. Germline values: CDR1 SQVTM, CDR2 ANQGSEA. This CDR3 comprises 13 residues. V lost 5 bases and J lost 5, with 16 bases in between.

Details on this clonotype: A junction end diverges from the germline sequence, so it may reflect a read error. The chain employs TRBV25-1 and TRBJ1-6; TRBD1 matches 7 bases. The CDR3 is 14 amino acids. Germline V lookup: CDR1 MGHDK, CDR2 SYGVNS. For the CDR3, the DNA is TGTGCCTGCAGTGCGTGGGACAGCCCTTCACCCCTCCACTTT. It specifies CACSAWDSPSPLHF. Based on the CDR3 plus reference TRBV25-1 and TRBJ1-6, the full variable domain is EADIYQTPRYLVIGTGKKITLECSQTMGHDKMYWYQQDPGMELHLIHYSYGVNSTEKGDLSSESTVSRIRTEHFPLTLESARPSHTSQYLCACSAWDSPSPLHFGNGTRLTVT.

Only a few counts were recorded for this clonotype. The chain uses TRBV5-1 and TRBJ1-2; 9 nucleotides align to TRBD1. This CDR3 comprises 15 residues. CDR1 and CDR2 from the germline V gene are SGHRS and YFSETQ. Trimming took 7 bases from V and 5 from J; bases not matched to a gene: 12. CDR3 protein: CASREPGTGTYGYTF. The CDR3 nucleotides read TGCGCCAGCCGGGAACCCGGGACAGGGACTTATGGCTACACCTTC.

This clonotype has a count of ten or more. The chain uses TRBV24-1 and TRBJ1-2, with D hard to call. The ends were cut back, 4 bases at V and 11 bases at J, with 10 bases in the middle. Per the germline V gene, CDR1 is KGHDR and CDR2 is SFDVKD. The CDR3 loop spans 11 amino acids. The CDR3: CATSESQRYTF. DNA for the CDR3: TGTGCCACCAGTGAGTCGCAGCGTTACACCTTC.

The chain carries TRBV7-9 and TRBJ1-5; no reliable D call. V gave up 5 bases and J gave up 5 bases, with 16 bases separating them. Germline CDR1 reads SEHNR; CDR2 reads FQNEAQ (reference sequence). This CDR3 comprises 15 residues. CDR3 amino acids: CASSQDRALYQPQHF. DNA of the CDR3: TGTGCCAGCAGCCAAGATCGGGCGTTATATCAGCCCCAGCATTTT.

The genes are TRBV20-1 and TRBJ1-3; D uncertain. The CDR3 covers 14 residues. Germline-derived CDR1 and CDR2 are DFQATT and SNEGSKA (reference sequence). V lost 0 bases to trimming and J lost 2 bases, with 8 bases between them. The CDR3 loop reads CSARDKRAGNTIYF. As DNA, the CDR3 is TGCAGTGCTAGAGATAAAAGGGCTGGAAACACCATATATTTT.

The V gene is TRBV2, the J gene TRBJ1-4; no reliable D call. The CDR3 has 14 amino acids. Germline loops: CDR1 SNHLY, CDR2 FYNNEI. V shed 7 bases and J shed 3 bases, with 12 bases lying between them. This chain's CDR3 is CASTPNLSNEKLFF. For the CDR3, the DNA is TGTGCCAGCACCCCGAACCTCTCTAATGAAAAACTGTTTTTT.

V and J are TRBV2 and TRBJ1-2, with a possible D match to TRBD1 (6 bases). This CDR3 region has 14 residues. V was trimmed by 7 bases and J by 6 bases, leaving 18 bases between them. The V gene's germline CDR1 is SNHLY and CDR2 FYNNEI. CDR3 DNA sequence: TGTGCCAGCACCCACGGACGGGGGCTCGATGGCTACACCTTC. Translated, it gives CASTHGRGLDGYTF.

The gene calls are TRBV2 and TRBJ1-3; D might be TRBD1 (6 bases). This CDR3 has 12 amino acids. Per the germline V gene, CDR1 is SNHLY and CDR2 is FYNNEI. V lost 6 bases and J lost 7, with 10 bases in between. The CDR3 DNA is TGTGCCAGCAGGGACAGCGTGAACACCATATATTTT. It codes for CASRDSVNTIYF.

V is TRBV7-9 and J is TRBJ2-2, with TRBD2 identical over 10 bases. V dropped 5 bases and J dropped 6; count of bases not matched to a gene: 9. This CDR3 comprises 16 residues. Per germline, CDR1 SEHNR and CDR2 FQNEAQ (reference sequence). The CDR3 sequence is CASSQEPAGGPGELFF. The CDR3 region has the DNA TGTGCCAGCAGCCAAGAGCCAGCGGGAGGGCCCGGGGAGCTGTTTTTT. The whole variable domain, filled in from reference TRBV7-9 and TRBJ2-2, reads DTGVSQNPRHKITKRGQNVTFRCDPISEHNRLYWYRQTLGQGPEFLTYFQNEAQLEKSRLLSDRFSAERPKGSFSTLEIQRTEQGDSAMYLCASSQEPAGGPGELFFGEGSRLTVL.

This clonotype has ten or more counts. V is TRBV29-1 and J is TRBJ1-1, with D possibly TRBD1 on 5 matching bases. In germline, CDR1 is SQVTM, CDR2 ANQGSEA. CDR3 size: 13 residues. The V end lost 3 bases, the J end lost 7 bases, and 15 bases lay between the germline ends. CDR3 region: CSVDEGQGNEAFF. The CDR3 DNA reads as TGCAGCGTTGATGAGGGGCAGGGTAATGAAGCTTTCTTT.

J is TRBJ1-5 and V is TRBV2; 7 bases align to TRBD1. This CDR3 is 16 amino acids long. The J segment lost 3 bases and the V segment lost 0 bases, leaving 5 bases of the junction unmatched. Germline V gives CDR1 SNHLY, CDR2 FYNNEI. CDR3 residues: CASSEALGQINQPQHF. In DNA, the CDR3 is TGTGCCAGCAGTGAAGCCTTGGGACAGATCAATCAGCCCCAGCATTTT. The full variable domain, completed using reference TRBV2 and TRBJ1-5, is EPEVTQTPSHQVTQMGQEVILRCVPISNHLYFYWYRQILGQKVEFLVSFYNNEISEKSEIFDDQFSVERPDGSNFTLKIRSTKLEDSAMYFCASSEALGQINQPQHFGDGTRLSIL.

The chain has TRBV5-4 and TRBJ1-2; D remains ambiguous. Germline lookup yields CDR1 SGHNT and CDR2 YYREEE (reference sequence). The CDR3 runs 15 residues. Trimming removed 0 bases at V and 5 bases at J, with 14 bases between. The CDR3, as DNA: TGTGCCAGCAGCTTGGTAGCGTCTACAGCTTATGGCTACACCTTC. It codes for CASSLVASTAYGYTF.